This T cell receptor (beta chain) was recovered during a study of radiotherapy plus CTLA-4 blockade in lung cancer. Study results and limitations: In blood, tumor-derived TCR clones expanded after radiotherapy plus ipilimumab.

CTLA-4 blockade using ipilimumab, together with focal radiation, was received by patients with chemo-refractory metastatic non-small-cell lung cancer. Germline CDR1 SGDLS, CDR2 YYNGEE. The CDR3 spans 13 residues. Trimming shortened V by 0 bases and J by 1 base, and 4 bases separated the two germline ends. Here immunoSEQ multiplex PCR was the method, and the copy in TCRdb shows in-frame clones only, minus some. The table has under 95,000 clones, over 70% seen once; the top ten hold roughly 23%. Of note for this clone: Its antigen is as yet unknown.

The genes are TRBV9 and TRBJ2-5, with no clear D. This sequence originates from a human donor with non-small cell lung cancer whose response to radiotherapy plus ipilimumab could not be evaluated. Some clones in this sample may be carry-over from other donors' samples. Sequences were derived from peripheral blood, sampled from a patient treated with radiotherapy plus ipilimumab. The CDR3 is CASSVDSQETQYF. The DNA of the CDR3 is TGTGCCAGCAGCGTAGACAGCCAAGAGACCCAGTACTTC.